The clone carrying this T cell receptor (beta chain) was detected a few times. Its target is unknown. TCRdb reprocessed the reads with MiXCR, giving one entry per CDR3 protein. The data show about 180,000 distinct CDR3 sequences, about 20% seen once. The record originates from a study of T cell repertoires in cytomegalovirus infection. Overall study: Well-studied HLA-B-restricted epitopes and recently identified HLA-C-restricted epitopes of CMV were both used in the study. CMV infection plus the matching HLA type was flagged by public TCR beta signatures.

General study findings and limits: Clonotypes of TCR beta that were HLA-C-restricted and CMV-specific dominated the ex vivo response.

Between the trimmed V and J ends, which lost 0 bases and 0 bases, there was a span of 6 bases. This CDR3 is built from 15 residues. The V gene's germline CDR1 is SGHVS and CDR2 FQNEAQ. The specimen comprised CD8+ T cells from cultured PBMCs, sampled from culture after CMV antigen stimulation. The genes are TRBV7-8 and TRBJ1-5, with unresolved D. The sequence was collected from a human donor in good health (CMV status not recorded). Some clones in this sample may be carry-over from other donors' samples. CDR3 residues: CASSLATNSNQPQHF. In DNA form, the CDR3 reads TGTGCCAGCAGCTTAGCTACCAATAGCAATCAGCCCCAGCATTTT.